This T cell receptor beta chain was recovered during a study of blood T cell repertoires in COVID-19. Under the authors' procedure: Amplification of reference gene primers was used by the study to estimate nucleated cell counts. Libraries were prepared by immunoSEQ multiplex PCR; TCRdb keeps only in-frame clonotypes and omits some of them. The V and J calls and clone size were taken over from that table, and D and trimming were inferred from the DNA. The table includes 200,000 to 250,000 clones, 75% to 85% detected once. With 0 bases removed from V and 5 bases from J, the gap between germline ends came to 7 bases. From germline, CDR1 is LGHDT and CDR2 YNNKEL (reference sequence). The CDR3 is 13 residues long. Only one count was recorded for this clone.

The sample consisted of peripheral blood. This clonotype was obtained from a human donor in a cohort sampled during active COVID-19. This chain links TRBV3-1 (or the pseudogene TRBV3-2) with TRBJ1-2; no firm D call. Here the CDR3 DNA reads TGTGCCAGCAGCCAAGACTTTCTTTATGGCTACACCTTC. Encoded protein: CASSQDFLYGYTF.